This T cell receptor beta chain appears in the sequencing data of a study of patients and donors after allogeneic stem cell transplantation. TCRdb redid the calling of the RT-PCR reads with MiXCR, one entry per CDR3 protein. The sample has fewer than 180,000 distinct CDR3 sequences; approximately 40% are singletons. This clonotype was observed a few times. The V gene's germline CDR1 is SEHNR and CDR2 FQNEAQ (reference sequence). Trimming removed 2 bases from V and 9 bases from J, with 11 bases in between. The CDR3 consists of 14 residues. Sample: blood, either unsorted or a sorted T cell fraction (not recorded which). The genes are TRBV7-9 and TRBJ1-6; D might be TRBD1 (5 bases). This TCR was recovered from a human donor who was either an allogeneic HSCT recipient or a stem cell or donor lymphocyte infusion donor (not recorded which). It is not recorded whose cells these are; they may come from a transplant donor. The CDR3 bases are TGTGCCAGCAGCTTACAGGGCCCCTTTTCACCCCTCCACTTT. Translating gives CASSLQGPFSPLHF.